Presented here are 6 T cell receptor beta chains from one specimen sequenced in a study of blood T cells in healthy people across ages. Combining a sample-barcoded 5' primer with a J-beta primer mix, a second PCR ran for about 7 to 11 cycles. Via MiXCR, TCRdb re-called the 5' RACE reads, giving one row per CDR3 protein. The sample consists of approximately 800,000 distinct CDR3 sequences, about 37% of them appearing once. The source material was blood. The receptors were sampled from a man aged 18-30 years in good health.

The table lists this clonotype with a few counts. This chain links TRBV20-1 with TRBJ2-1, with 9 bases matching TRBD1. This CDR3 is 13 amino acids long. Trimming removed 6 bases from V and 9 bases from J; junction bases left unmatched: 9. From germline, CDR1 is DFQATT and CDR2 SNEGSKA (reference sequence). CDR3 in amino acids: CSALPQGAGEQFF. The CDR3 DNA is TGCAGTGCCCTGCCACAGGGGGCCGGTGAGCAGTTCTTC.

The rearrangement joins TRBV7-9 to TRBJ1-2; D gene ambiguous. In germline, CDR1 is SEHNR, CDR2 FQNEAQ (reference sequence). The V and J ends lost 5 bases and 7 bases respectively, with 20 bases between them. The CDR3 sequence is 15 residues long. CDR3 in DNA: TGTGCCAGCAGCCCCATGACGGTATTCTATGGTGGCTACACCTTC. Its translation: CASSPMTVFYGGYTF.

The CDR3 protein is CASGSTLPWTGKAPGDTQYF. The CDR3, as DNA: TGTGCTAGTGGTTCAACCCTACCATGGACAGGGAAGGCCCCCGGAGATACGCAGTATTTT. The gene calls are TRBV12-5 and TRBJ2-3; 8 bases map to TRBD1. The V and J ends lost 4 bases and 5 bases, in that order; junction bases with no gene match: 23. The CDR3 is made up of 20 amino acids. Germline V gives CDR1 LGHNT, CDR2 FRNRAP. Complete variable domain (other parts from reference TRBV12-5 and TRBJ2-3): DARVTQTPRHKVTEMGQEVTMRCQPILGHNTVFWYRQTMMQGLELLAYFRNRAPLDDSGMPKDRFSAEMPDATLATLKIQPSEPRDSAVYFCASGSTLPWTGKAPGDTQYFGPGTRLTVL.

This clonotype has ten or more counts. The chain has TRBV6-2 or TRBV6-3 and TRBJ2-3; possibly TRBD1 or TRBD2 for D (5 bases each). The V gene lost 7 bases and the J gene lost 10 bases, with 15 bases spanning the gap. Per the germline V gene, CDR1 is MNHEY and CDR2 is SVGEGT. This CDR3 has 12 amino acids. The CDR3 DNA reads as TGTGCCAGCACCGACAACCCGGGACCGCAGTATTTT. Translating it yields CASTDNPGPQYF.

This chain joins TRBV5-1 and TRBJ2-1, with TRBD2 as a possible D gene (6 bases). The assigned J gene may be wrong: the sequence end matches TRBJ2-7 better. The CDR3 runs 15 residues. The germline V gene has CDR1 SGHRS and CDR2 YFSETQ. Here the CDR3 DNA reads TGCGCCAGCAGCCCGGACAAGAAGGACTACAATGAGCAGTACTTC. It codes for CASSPDKKDYNEQYF.

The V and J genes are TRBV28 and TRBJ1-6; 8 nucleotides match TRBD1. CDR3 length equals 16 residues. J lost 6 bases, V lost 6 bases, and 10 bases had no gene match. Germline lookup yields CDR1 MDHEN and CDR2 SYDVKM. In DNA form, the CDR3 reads TGTGCCAGCAGACCGAAGACAGGGGTGGTTAATTCACCCCTCCACTTT. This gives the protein CASRPKTGVVNSPLHF.